This T cell receptor (beta chain) was profiled in a study of cytomegalovirus exposure and HLA in healthy donors. V trimming: 4 bases; J trimming: 7 bases; junction bases outside the gene matches: 9. The CDR3 has 15 amino acids. Per germline, CDR1 GTSNPN and CDR2 SVGIG (reference sequence). The PCR ran on 60 Vbeta and 13 Jbeta primers. Generated by immunoSEQ multiplex PCR, the TCRdb table keeps only in-frame clones and is missing some. Of about 97,000 clones in the sample, roughly three fifths are singletons; the top ten hold around 5%. This clone was seen only once. The TCR was taken from a human donor in good health. The chain combines TRBV30 with TRBJ1-4; the match to TRBD1 covers 10 bases. Sequencing input: PBMCs. In DNA form, the CDR3 reads TGTGCCTGGACCGCGCGACAGGGGGCTAGTGAAAAACTGTTTTTT. Protein: CAWTARQGASEKLFF.